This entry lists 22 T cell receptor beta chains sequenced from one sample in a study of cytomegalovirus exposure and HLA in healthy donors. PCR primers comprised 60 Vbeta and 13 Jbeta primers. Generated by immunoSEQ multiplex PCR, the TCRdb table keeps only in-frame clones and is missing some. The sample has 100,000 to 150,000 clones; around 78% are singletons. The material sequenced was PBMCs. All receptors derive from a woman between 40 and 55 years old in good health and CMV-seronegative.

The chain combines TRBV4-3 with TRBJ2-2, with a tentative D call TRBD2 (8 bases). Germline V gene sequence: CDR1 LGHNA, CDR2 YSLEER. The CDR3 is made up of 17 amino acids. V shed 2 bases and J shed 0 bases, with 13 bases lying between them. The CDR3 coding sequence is TGCGCCAGCAGCCAACGGGAGGGGGCGACGAACACCGGGGAGCTGTTTTTT. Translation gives CASSQREGATNTGELFF.

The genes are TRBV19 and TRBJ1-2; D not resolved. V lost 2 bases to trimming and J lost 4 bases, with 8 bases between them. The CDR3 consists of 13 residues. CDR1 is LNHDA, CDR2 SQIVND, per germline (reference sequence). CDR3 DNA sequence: TGTGCCAGTAGTATAAGAGGATCCTATGGCTACACCTTC. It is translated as CASSIRGSYGYTF.

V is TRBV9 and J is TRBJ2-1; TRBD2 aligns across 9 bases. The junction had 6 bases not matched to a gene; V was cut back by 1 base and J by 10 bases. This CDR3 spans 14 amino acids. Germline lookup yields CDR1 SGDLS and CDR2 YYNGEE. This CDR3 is CASSVWREGREQFF. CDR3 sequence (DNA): TGTGCCAGCAGCGTATGGCGGGAGGGCCGGGAGCAGTTCTTC.

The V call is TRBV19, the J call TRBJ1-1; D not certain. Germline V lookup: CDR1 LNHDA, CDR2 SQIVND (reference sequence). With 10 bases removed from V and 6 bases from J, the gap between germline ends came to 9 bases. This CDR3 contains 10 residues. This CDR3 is CATGEAEAFF. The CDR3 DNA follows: TGTGCCACGGGTGAGGCTGAAGCTTTCTTT.

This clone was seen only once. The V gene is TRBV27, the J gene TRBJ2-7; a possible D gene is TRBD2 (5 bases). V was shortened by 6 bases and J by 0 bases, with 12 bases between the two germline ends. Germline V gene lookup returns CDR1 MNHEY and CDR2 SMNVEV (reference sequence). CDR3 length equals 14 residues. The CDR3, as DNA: TGTGCCAGCAGGTACACCCGGGACTCCTACGAGCAGTACTTC. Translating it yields CASRYTRDSYEQYF.

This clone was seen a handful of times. The chain's CDR3 is CASSYGGTGDQPQHF. The CDR3 DNA follows: TGTGCCAGCAGTTACGGCGGGACAGGGGATCAGCCCCAGCATTTT. The chain links TRBV6-6 to TRBJ1-5, with 10 bases fitting TRBD1. V was pared by 2 bases and J by 5 bases, with 3 bases of the junction left unmatched. Germline V gene lookup returns CDR1 MNHNY and CDR2 SVGAGI (reference sequence). The CDR3 spans 15 residues.

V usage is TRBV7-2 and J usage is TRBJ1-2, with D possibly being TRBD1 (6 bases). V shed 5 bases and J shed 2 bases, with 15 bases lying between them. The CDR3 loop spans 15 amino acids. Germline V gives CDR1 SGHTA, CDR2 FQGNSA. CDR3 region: CASSVTGGRNYGYTF. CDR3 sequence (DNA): TGTGCCAGCAGCGTAACGGGGGGCCGAAACTATGGCTACACCTTC.

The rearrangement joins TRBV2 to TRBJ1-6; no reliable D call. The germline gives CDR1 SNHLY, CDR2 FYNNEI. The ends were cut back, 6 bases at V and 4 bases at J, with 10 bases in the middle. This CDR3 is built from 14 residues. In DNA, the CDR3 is TGTGCCAGCAGACTCGAGGGATATAATTCACCCCTCCACTTT. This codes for CASRLEGYNSPLHF.

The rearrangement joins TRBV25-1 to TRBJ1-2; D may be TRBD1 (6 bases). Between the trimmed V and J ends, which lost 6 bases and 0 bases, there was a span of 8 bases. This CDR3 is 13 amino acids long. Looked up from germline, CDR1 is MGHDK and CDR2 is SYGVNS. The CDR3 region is CASRGGANYGYTF. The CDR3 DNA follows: TGTGCCAGCAGAGGGGGGGCTAACTATGGCTACACCTTC.

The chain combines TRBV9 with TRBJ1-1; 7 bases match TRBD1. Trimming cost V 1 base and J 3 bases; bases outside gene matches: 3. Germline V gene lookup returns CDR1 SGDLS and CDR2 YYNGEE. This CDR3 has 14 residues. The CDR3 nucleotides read TGTGCCAGCAGCGTAAGCGGACAGGACACTGAAGCTTTCTTT. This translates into CASSVSGQDTEAFF.

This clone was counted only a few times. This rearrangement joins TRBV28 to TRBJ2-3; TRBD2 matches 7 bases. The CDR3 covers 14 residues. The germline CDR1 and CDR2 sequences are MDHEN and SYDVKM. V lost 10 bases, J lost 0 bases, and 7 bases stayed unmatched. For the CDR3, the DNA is TGTGCCACCCTTCTAGCGGCTAGCACAGATACGCAGTATTTT. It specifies CATLLAASTDTQYF.

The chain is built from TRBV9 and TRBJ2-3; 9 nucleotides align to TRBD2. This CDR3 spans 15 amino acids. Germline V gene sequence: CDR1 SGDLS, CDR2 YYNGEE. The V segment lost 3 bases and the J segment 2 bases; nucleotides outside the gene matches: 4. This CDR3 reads CASSASGTFTDTQYF. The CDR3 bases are TGTGCCAGCAGCGCTAGCGGGACTTTCACAGATACGCAGTATTTT.

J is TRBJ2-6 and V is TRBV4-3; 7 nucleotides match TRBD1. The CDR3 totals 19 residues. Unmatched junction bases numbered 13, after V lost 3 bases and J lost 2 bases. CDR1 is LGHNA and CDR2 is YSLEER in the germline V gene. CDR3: CASSQEPTGQGTGANVLTF. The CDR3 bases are TGCGCCAGCAGCCAGGAACCGACAGGGCAGGGAACTGGGGCCAACGTCCTGACTTTC.

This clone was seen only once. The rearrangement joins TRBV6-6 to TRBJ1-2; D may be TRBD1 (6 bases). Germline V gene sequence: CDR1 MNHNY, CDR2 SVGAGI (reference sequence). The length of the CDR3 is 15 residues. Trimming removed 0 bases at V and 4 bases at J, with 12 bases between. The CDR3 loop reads CASSYSGQTSYGYTF. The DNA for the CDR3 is TGTGCCAGCAGTTACTCCGGACAGACCAGCTATGGCTACACCTTC.

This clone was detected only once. CDR3 in DNA: TGCGCCAGCAGCAAGGTATCAGGGGAATCGGTCTATGGCTACACCTTC. The encoded protein is CASSKVSGESVYGYTF. This chain connects TRBV5-1 to TRBJ1-2, with a weak D call TRBD1 (6 bases). This CDR3 spans 16 amino acids. Trimming removed 4 bases from V and 4 bases from J, with 20 bases in between. Per germline, CDR1 SGHRS and CDR2 YFSETQ.

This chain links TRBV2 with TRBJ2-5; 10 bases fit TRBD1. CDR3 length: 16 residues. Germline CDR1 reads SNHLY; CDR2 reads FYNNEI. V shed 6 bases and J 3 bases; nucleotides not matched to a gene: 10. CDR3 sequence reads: CASRGTLGTGEETQYF. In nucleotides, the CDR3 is TGTGCCAGCAGGGGGACTTTGGGGACAGGGGAAGAGACCCAGTACTTC.

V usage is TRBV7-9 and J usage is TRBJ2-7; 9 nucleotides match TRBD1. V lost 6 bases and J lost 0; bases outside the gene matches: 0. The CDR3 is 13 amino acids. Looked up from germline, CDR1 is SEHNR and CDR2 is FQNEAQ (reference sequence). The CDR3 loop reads CASRGQGSYEQYF. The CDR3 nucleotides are TGTGCCAGCAGGGGACAGGGCTCCTACGAGCAGTACTTC.

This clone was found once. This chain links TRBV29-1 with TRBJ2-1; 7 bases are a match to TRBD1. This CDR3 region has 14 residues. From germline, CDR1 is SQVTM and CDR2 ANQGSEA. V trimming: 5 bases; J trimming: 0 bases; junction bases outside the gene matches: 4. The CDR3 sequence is CSVLTGSSYNEQFF. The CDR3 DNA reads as TGCAGCGTTCTGACAGGGAGCTCCTACAATGAGCAGTTCTTC.

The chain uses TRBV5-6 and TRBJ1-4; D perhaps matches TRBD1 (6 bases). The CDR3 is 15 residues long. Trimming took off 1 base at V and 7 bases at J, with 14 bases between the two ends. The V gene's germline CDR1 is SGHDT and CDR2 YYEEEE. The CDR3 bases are TGTGCCAGCAGCTTGTTAGGTACAGGGAGTGAAAAACTGTTTTTT. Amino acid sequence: CASSLLGTGSEKLFF.

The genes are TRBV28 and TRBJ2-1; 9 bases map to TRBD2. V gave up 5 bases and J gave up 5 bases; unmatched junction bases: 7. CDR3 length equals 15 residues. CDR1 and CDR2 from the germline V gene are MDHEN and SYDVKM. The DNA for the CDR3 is TGTGCCAGCAGTCTCTTAGCGGGAGCCCACAATGAGCAGTTCTTC. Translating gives CASSLLAGAHNEQFF.

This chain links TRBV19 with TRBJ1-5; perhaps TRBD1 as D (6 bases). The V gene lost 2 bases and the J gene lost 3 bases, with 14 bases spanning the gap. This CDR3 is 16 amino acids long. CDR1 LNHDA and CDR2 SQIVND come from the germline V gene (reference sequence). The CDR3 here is CASSISGARNNQPQHF. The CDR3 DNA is TGTGCCAGTAGTATATCAGGGGCTCGGAACAATCAGCCCCAGCATTTT.

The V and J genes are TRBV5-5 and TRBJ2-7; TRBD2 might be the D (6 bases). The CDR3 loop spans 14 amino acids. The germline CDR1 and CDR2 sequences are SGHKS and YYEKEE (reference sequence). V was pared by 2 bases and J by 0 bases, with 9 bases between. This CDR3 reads CASSFVGSSYEQYF. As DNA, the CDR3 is TGTGCCAGCAGCTTCGTCGGGAGCTCCTACGAGCAGTACTTC.